A selection of T cell receptor beta chains follows, all from one sample in a study of T cells in localized non-small cell lung cancer. The method was immunoSEQ multiplex PCR; TCRdb's version includes in-frame clones alone and lacks a portion of them. Of about 6,000 clones in the sample, 40% to 45% are singletons; the top ten hold 8.5% to 9.5%. Sequenced here: lung tumor tissue, sampled before any cancer treatment. The receptors were sampled from a woman between 40 and 69 years old with stage II squamous cell lung carcinoma. CDR3s include the opening cysteine and the closing phenylalanine or tryptophan. The order of the fields is J gene, clone size, V gene, CDR3 length, CDR3 protein. Some rows mark clone size as missing; the rest say once, few, many or name a class of expanded clone.

J: TRBJ1-4
size: few
V: TRBV6-8
length: 14
CDR3: CASREYPHGGKLFF

J: TRBJ1-5
size: .
V: TRBV15
length: 18
CDR3: CATSTRGRIRDSNQPQHF

J: TRBJ1-1
size: .
V: TRBV7-6
length: 14
CDR3: CASSLDTGVTEAFF

J: TRBJ2-1
size: .
V: TRBV28
length: 16
CDR3: CASSPQGGSSYNEQFF

J: TRBJ1-2
size: few
V: TRBV28
length: 14
CDR3: CASSRPNTAYGYTF

J: TRBJ2-1
size: medium-sized
V: TRBV10-2
length: 15
CDR3: CASRKTSGPYNEQFF

J: TRBJ2-1
size: .
V: TRBV18
length: 16
CDR3: CASSRSGTGASGGQFF

J: TRBJ1-5
size: few
V: TRBV10-2
length: 17
CDR3: CASSELTTGGGTRPQHF

J: TRBJ2-7
size: .
V: TRBV30
length: 12
CDR3: CAWRGQGNEQYF

J: TRBJ1-2
size: few
V: TRBV6-1
length: 12
CDR3: CASSEEGYGYTF

J: TRBJ1-5
size: few
V: TRBV19
length: 15
CDR3: CASSTGGVGGQPQHF

J: TRBJ1-2
size: .
V: TRBV29-1
length: 13
CDR3: CSGKTGGWYGYTF

J: TRBJ2-1
size: .
V: TRBV30
length: 14
CDR3: CAWSVGASGTEQFF

J: TRBJ1-4
size: .
V: TRBV6-8
length: 14
CDR3: CASGQSGQAEKLFF

J: TRBJ2-3
size: .
V: TRBV10-2
length: 15
CDR3: CASSARQGGSDTQYF

J: TRBJ1-4
size: .
V: TRBV8-2
length: 15
CDR3: CASSPGEIWGEKLFF

J: TRBJ2-1
size: .
V: TRBV5-1
length: 15
CDR3: CASSFAGGAYNEQFF

J: TRBJ2-7
size: .
V: TRBV23-1
length: 13
CDR3: CASSFAGSYEQYF

J: TRBJ1-2
size: few
V: TRBV6-8
length: 15
CDR3: CASSYFPTLGISGIF

J: TRBJ1-4
size: .
V: TRBV5-1
length: 15
CDR3: CASTERGPSNEKLFF

J: TRBJ1-1
size: .
V: TRBV29-1
length: 14
CDR3: CSVEGGRANTEAFF

J: TRBJ1-2
size: .
V: TRBV6-8
length: 13
CDR3: CASREQGRYGYTF

J: TRBJ2-5
size: once
V: TRBV18
length: 17
CDR3: CASSLSASSGRSKTQYF

J: TRBJ2-3
size: .
V: TRBV10-2
length: 13
CDR3: CASSDVRRDTQYF